The present T cell receptor beta chain was sequenced within a study of kidney transplant recipient with SARS-CoV-2 infection. TCRdb fed the reads into MiXCR, producing one record per CDR3 protein. Here the sample spans approximately 240,000 distinct CDR3 sequences, roughly 26% being singletons. For this clonotype: Since a much larger clone is just one base distant, this may be a read error.

Germline loops: CDR1 SGHAT, CDR2 FQNNGV. The CDR3 is 17 amino acids. With 7 bases removed from V and 4 bases from J, the gap between germline ends came to 25 bases. This sequence was found in a young adult male patient who had COVID-19 and was a kidney transplant recipient. A share of the T cells may be of graft donor origin. The sequencing used a blood sample, collected at baseline and between days 110 and 120 from a kidney transplant recipient. The chain combines TRBV11-2 with TRBJ1-2, with D unresolved. The CDR3 nucleotides are TGTGCCAGCAACCGCCAACGAACAAGCAGAAAGACCTATGGCTACACCTTC. Its translation: CASNRQRTSRKTYGYTF. The whole variable domain, remainder taken from reference TRBV11-2 and TRBJ1-2, is EAGVAQSPRYKIIEKRQSVAFWCNPISGHATLYWYQQILGQGPKLLIQFQNNGVVDDSQLPKDRFSAERLKGVDSTLKIQPAKLEDSAVYLCASNRQRTSRKTYGYTFGSGTRLTVV.